Listed below are T cell receptor beta chains from one sample, sequenced in a study of OX40 agonist ivuxolimab in advanced cancers. Profiled with immunoSEQ multiplex PCR; TCRdb holds only in-frame clones, not every one. The repertoire has approximately 15,000 clones, around four fifths of them found once; the top ten carry about 30%. Material: CD4+ or CD8+ T cells sorted from blood, obtained in a trial of the OX40 agonist ivuxolimab. These receptors all come from an adult with an advanced solid tumor such as melanoma, head and neck, liver or kidney cancer. The CDR3 runs from the conserved cysteine through the conserved F or W. A D gene is named only where the DNA matches it firmly. Not every row has a clone size; where given, it reads once, few, many or a size class.

TRBV18,TRBD2,NA,TRBJ2-1,TGTGCCAGCTCACCACCCGGGACTAGCGGGAACAATGAGCAGTTCTTC,CASSPPGTSGNNEQFF
TRBV9,TRBD1,once,TRBJ2-7,TGTGCCAGCAGCGCCTCGGGACAGGGTTCCTACGAGCAGTACTTC,CASSASGQGSYEQYF
TRBV7-8,NA,NA,TRBJ1-2,TGTGCCAGCAGCTTAGCTACTAACTATGGCTACACCTTC,CASSLATNYGYTF
TRBV7-6,TRBD1,many,TRBJ1-3,TGTGCCAGCAGCTCCGGGACAGGGGTTGGAAACACCATATATTTT,CASSSGTGVGNTIYF
TRBV19,TRBD1,medium-sized,TRBJ2-6,TGTGCCAGTAAGGTCGTGGACAGGACCAACTCTGGGGCCAACGTCCTGACTTTC,CASKVVDRTNSGANVLTF
TRBV10-3,NA,few,TRBJ2-2,TGTGCTACCCTTCTGGGGGAAACCGGGGAGCTGTTTTTT,CATLLGETGELFF
TRBV7-9,TRBD2,NA,TRBJ2-2,TGTGCCAGCACCCCCCGGACTAGCGGGTACACCGGGGAGCTGTTTTTT,CASTPRTSGYTGELFF
TRBV6-5,TRBD2,NA,TRBJ2-7,TGTGCCAGCAGTCTTATCGGGAGGCCCTCCTACGAGCAGTACTTC,CASSLIGRPSYEQYF
TRBV4-3,TRBD1,NA,TRBJ2-6,TGCGCCAGCAGCCAAGACAGGGGGTCTGGGGCCAACGTCCTGACTTTC,CASSQDRGSGANVLTF
TRBV6-1,NA,NA,TRBJ2-3,TGTGCCAGCAGAGGTAGCGGCGGTGCAGATACGCAGTATTTT,CASRGSGGADTQYF
TRBV9,NA,NA,TRBJ2-7,TGTGCCAGCAGTCCTGGGTCTACCTACGAGCAGTACTTC,CASSPGSTYEQYF
TRBV7-3,NA,few,TRBJ2-1,TGTGCCAGCAGCTCGGGGGTGTGGGCCCGCAATGAGCAGTTCTTC,CASSSGVWARNEQFF
TRBV19,TRBD1,once,TRBJ2-7,TGTGCCAGTAGCCTGGACAGGGACTACGAGCAGTACTTC,CASSLDRDYEQYF
TRBV6-5,NA,NA,TRBJ2-1,TGTGCCAGCAGTTACCCCCCCAAGAATGAGCAGTTCTTC,CASSYPPKNEQFF
TRBV2,NA,NA,TRBJ2-1,TGTGCCAGCGTGGAGGACGGCTACTCCTACAATGAGCAGTTCTTC,CASVEDGYSYNEQFF
TRBV6-1,TRBD2,NA,TRBJ2-1,TGTGCCAGCAGTGCCCCGGGACTAGCGGCTCCCTACAATGAGCAGTTCTTC,CASSAPGLAAPYNEQFF
TRBV20-1,NA,NA,TRBJ2-7,TGCAGTGCTAGAGATTGGGATGAGCAGTACTTC,CSARDWDEQYF
TRBV28,NA,few,TRBJ2-7,TGTGCCAGCACCTTAAGGGGCGACTCCTACGAGCAGTACTTC,CASTLRGDSYEQYF
TRBV9,NA,NA,TRBJ1-1,TGTGCCAGCAGCGTAGATTGGCAAAAAGGAACTGAAGCTTTCTTT,CASSVDWQKGTEAFF
TRBV13,NA,NA,TRBJ2-5,TGTGCCAGCAGCTTATCATCTGGTCTAGATGGAGGTGAGCAGTACTTC,CASSLSSGLDGGEQYF
TRBV11-2,NA,NA,TRBJ1-2,TGTGCCAGCAGCTTAGGTGGAACCAGTCGGGGTGGCTACACCTTC,CASSLGGTSRGGYTF
TRBV10-2,NA,NA,TRBJ1-1,TGCGCCAGCAGTGAGGGTGTACTATGGAACACTGAAGCTTTCTTT,CASSEGVLWNTEAFF
TRBV11-2,TRBD1,NA,TRBJ1-5,TGTGCCAGCAGCTTAGGAGGGGGCGCGGATCAGCCCCAGCATTTT,CASSLGGGADQPQHF
TRBV13,TRBD2,NA,TRBJ2-7,TGTCCCCGCAGCGGGGGGGAGGGTTACGAGCAGTACTTC,CPRSGGEGYEQYF
TRBV19,TRBD2,NA,TRBJ2-3,TGTGCCAGTTGGGGGGGGCAGTATTTT,CASWGGQYF
TRBV6-1,TRBD1,NA,TRBJ2-1,TGTGCCAGCAGTGTGTACTATTGGGACAGCTACAATGAGCAGTTCTTC,CASSVYYWDSYNEQFF
TRBV30,NA,NA,TRBJ2-7,TGTGCCTGGAGTGTCAATTACGAGCAGTACTTC,CAWSVNYEQYF
TRBV7-7,TRBD2,NA,TRBJ2-2,TGTGCTAGCAGCTCCGAGACTAGCGGGAGATACACCGGGGAGCTGTTTTTT,CASSSETSGRYTGELFF
TRBV19,TRBD1,NA,TRBJ1-1,TGTGCCAGTAGTATGGGACAGGGGGCGCGGGGGACTGAAGCTTTCTTT,CASSMGQGARGTEAFF
TRBV5-1,NA,NA,TRBJ2-7,TGCGCCAGCAGCTTGGTAGAGGGTGGGCTCGAGCAGTACTTC,CASSLVEGGLEQYF
TRBV5-6,NA,NA,TRBJ1-1,TGTGCCAGCAGCTTTGGCCCGGACGGTGAAGCTTTCTTT,CASSFGPDGEAFF